This is a list of T cell receptor beta chains from one sample in a study of blood T cell repertoires in COVID-19. Repertoires were generated with immunoSEQ multiplex PCR, while TCRdb's copy carries only in-frame clones and drops some. The profile covers about 280,000 clones, with 75% to 95% appearing a single time and approximately 2.7% taken by the ten largest. The sequencing sample was made of PBMCs or T cells enriched from blood (not recorded which). Receptors originate from a man aged 40-50 years who had been exposed to COVID-19. The CDR3 runs from the conserved cysteine through the conserved F or W. Each record gives: V gene, J gene, CDR3 protein.

v_call: TRBV7-9
j_call: TRBJ2-1
cdr3_aa: CASSAAGSYNEQFF

v_call: TRBV6-1
j_call: TRBJ2-3
cdr3_aa: CASSDGTSSADTQYF

v_call: TRBV28
j_call: TRBJ2-1
cdr3_aa: CASSPLRLAGAAQFF

v_call: TRBV5-1
j_call: TRBJ1-2
cdr3_aa: CASRPDSYGYTF

v_call: TRBV5-1
j_call: TRBJ1-2
cdr3_aa: CASSMVGQGFYGYTF

v_call: TRBV11-2
j_call: TRBJ1-6
cdr3_aa: CASRKTGDTAGSPLHF

v_call: TRBV4-3
j_call: TRBJ2-7
cdr3_aa: CASSQTTSGPYEQYF

v_call: TRBV5-5
j_call: TRBJ2-1
cdr3_aa: CASWSEKDRAYNEQFF

v_call: TRBV4-3
j_call: TRBJ2-1
cdr3_aa: CASSQEGRGPRGFRNEQFF

v_call: TRBV24-1
j_call: TRBJ2-5
cdr3_aa: CATSDTGTGREGTQYF

v_call: TRBV10-1
j_call: TRBJ2-1
cdr3_aa: CASSEREGGNEQFF

v_call: TRBV25-1
j_call: TRBJ1-5
cdr3_aa: CASSAHETNQPQHF

v_call: TRBV2
j_call: TRBJ1-1
cdr3_aa: CASSAYREGTEAFF

v_call: TRBV3-1/TRBV3-2
j_call: TRBJ2-7
cdr3_aa: CASSQSPAGGATYEQYF

v_call: TRBV29-1
j_call: TRBJ1-2
cdr3_aa: CSVVRQNYGYTF

v_call: TRBV28
j_call: TRBJ1-4
cdr3_aa: CASSLRDRGYLDEKLFF

v_call: TRBV12-5
j_call: TRBJ2-7
cdr3_aa: CASGPSGTSGEQYF

v_call: TRBV7-2
j_call: TRBJ2-5
cdr3_aa: CASSLARVETQYF

v_call: TRBV30
j_call: TRBJ2-7
cdr3_aa: CAWSSGGYYEQYF

v_call: TRBV6-2/TRBV6-3
j_call: TRBJ2-7
cdr3_aa: CASSYPRERDEQYF

v_call: TRBV19
j_call: TRBJ2-7
cdr3_aa: CASSTAGLAGEQYF

v_call: TRBV28
j_call: TRBJ1-5
cdr3_aa: CASTYNRLSNQPQHF

v_call: TRBV4-1
j_call: TRBJ2-2
cdr3_aa: CASSQEGRVRTGELFF

v_call: TRBV24-1
j_call: TRBJ2-2
cdr3_aa: CATSDLAGRTTGELFF

v_call: TRBV9
j_call: TRBJ2-1
cdr3_aa: CASNLAGEEEQFF

v_call: TRBV6-5
j_call: TRBJ2-7
cdr3_aa: CASSPGLANYEQYF

v_call: TRBV9
j_call: TRBJ2-2
cdr3_aa: CASSPLGTRITGELFF

v_call: TRBV28
j_call: TRBJ2-5
cdr3_aa: CASSLNKRLAGADQETQYF

v_call: TRBV7-2
j_call: TRBJ1-1
cdr3_aa: CASSYPTLFEAFF

v_call: TRBV5-6
j_call: TRBJ2-7
cdr3_aa: CASSLMENTEQYF

v_call: TRBV7-8
j_call: TRBJ2-1
cdr3_aa: CASSLAMAGGELYNEQFF

v_call: TRBV4-1
j_call: TRBJ1-3
cdr3_aa: CASSRSSSTGNTIYF

v_call: TRBV6-2/TRBV6-3
j_call: TRBJ2-1
cdr3_aa: CASSYSANSRDEQFF

v_call: TRBV19
j_call: TRBJ2-1
cdr3_aa: CASSLWDRGQNEQFF

v_call: TRBV15
j_call: TRBJ2-1
cdr3_aa: CATSRDRGLAGFNEQFF

v_call: TRBV28
j_call: TRBJ2-1
cdr3_aa: CASKTSASLGGNNEQFF

v_call: TRBV20-1
j_call: TRBJ2-7
cdr3_aa: CSASIVGRSYEQYF

v_call: TRBV19
j_call: TRBJ1-2
cdr3_aa: CASSPDRGREGYTF

v_call: TRBV28
j_call: TRBJ1-2
cdr3_aa: CASSPSADSIYGYTF

v_call: TRBV9
j_call: TRBJ2-2
cdr3_aa: CASSVGQGSSGELFF

v_call: TRBV7-3
j_call: TRBJ2-3
cdr3_aa: CASSTTGGLTDTQYF

v_call: TRBV19
j_call: TRBJ2-2
cdr3_aa: CASSIIRPQGNTGELFF

v_call: TRBV11-2
j_call: TRBJ1-2
cdr3_aa: CASSLGQGVYGYTF

v_call: TRBV20-1
j_call: TRBJ2-7
cdr3_aa: CSARQGNEQYF

v_call: TRBV3-1/TRBV3-2
j_call: TRBJ2-5
cdr3_aa: CASSQQYQETQYF

v_call: TRBV4-3
j_call: TRBJ1-3
cdr3_aa: CASSQDQGPRNTIYF

v_call: TRBV24-1
j_call: TRBJ2-7
cdr3_aa: CATSDRTGGEREQYF

v_call: TRBV19
j_call: TRBJ2-7
cdr3_aa: CASSKGQVFREQYF

v_call: TRBV4-2
j_call: TRBJ2-3
cdr3_aa: CASSREQTTDTQYF

v_call: TRBV28
j_call: TRBJ2-3
cdr3_aa: CASSPGLAVTPTRGDTQYF

v_call: TRBV4-1
j_call: TRBJ2-1
cdr3_aa: CASSHRGLDNEQFF

v_call: TRBV29-1
j_call: TRBJ2-3
cdr3_aa: CSGRDRRRTDTQYF

v_call: TRBV14
j_call: TRBJ1-2
cdr3_aa: CASSLRTGDGYTF